This TCR beta chain came from a study of shared clonotypes between healthy human individuals. Study as a whole: The donors, two women and three men, were aged 18 to 49. Three plates were used per donor for CD4 naive, three for CD4 memory, two for CD8 naive and one for CD8 memory. Study-wide findings and caveats: Larger estimated richness was generally seen in naive subsets than in memory subsets.

J was trimmed by 5 bases and V by 2 bases; bases with no gene match: 13. Germline V gives CDR1 SGHNT, CDR2 YYREEE (reference sequence). CDR3 length: 17 residues. A word on this clone: The target antigen is unknown.

Clones were sequenced by immunoSEQ multiplex PCR, and TCRdb holds only the in-frame ones, with some missing. Found here are about 610,000 clones, roughly 97% of them singletons; the top ten hold less than 0.065%. The chain employs TRBV5-4 and TRBJ1-3; 7 bases match TRBD1. The receptor was isolated from a woman aged 25-40 years in good health. The sequencing sample was made of naive CD4+ T cells sorted from blood. As to subset: CD45RA+ positively selected. In DNA, the CDR3 is TGTGCCAGCAGCTTATGGAACGCAGGGGGGATAAGAAACACCATATATTTT. Residues: CASSLWNAGGIRNTIYF.